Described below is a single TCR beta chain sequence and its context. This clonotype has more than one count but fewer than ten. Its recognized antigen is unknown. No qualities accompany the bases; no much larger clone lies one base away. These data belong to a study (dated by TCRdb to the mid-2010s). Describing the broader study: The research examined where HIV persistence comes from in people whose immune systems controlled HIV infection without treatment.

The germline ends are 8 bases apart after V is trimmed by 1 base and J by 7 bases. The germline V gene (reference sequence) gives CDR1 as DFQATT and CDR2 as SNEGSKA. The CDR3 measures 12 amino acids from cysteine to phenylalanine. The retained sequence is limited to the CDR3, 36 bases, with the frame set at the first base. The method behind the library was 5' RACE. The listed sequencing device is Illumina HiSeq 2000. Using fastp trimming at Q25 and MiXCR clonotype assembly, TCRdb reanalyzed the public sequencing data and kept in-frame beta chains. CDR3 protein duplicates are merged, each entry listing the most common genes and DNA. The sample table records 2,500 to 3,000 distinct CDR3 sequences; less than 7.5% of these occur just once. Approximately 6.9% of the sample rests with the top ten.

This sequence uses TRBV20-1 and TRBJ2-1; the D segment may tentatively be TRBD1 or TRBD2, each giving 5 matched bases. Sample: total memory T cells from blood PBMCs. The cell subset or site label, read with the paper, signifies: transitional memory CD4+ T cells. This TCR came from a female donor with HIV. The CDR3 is CSARGDGNEQFF. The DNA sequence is TGCAGTGCTAGAGGGGACGGGAATGAGCAGTTCTTC.